This T cell receptor (beta chain) was profiled in a study of tumor and adjacent non-tumor tissue in lung cancer. Whole-study context: The patients, 10 or so men and several women, were 31 to 76 with stage I to III disease. Each sample yielded 3.9 million or so productive TCRbeta reads on average.

The template was RNA from unsorted bulk tissue. Between August and November 2014, newly diagnosed, chemotherapy-naive lung cancer patients underwent thoracic surgery in China. This clonotype occurred many times. This CDR3 region has 15 residues. Between the trimmed V and J ends, which lost 0 bases and 3 bases, there was a span of 10 bases. Germline assignment: CDR1 MNHEY and CDR2 SVGAGI. A modified ARM-PCR protocol with three rounds of nested PCR amplified TCRbeta. One entry per CDR3 protein, called by TCRdb with MiXCR from the multiplex PCR reads. The table includes around 71,000 distinct CDR3 sequences, approximately 77% detected once.

Sample: lung tumor tissue. The genes are TRBV6-5 and TRBJ2-3, with D tentatively TRBD2 (5 bases). This clonotype was obtained from a woman aged 40 to 50 with non-small cell lung cancer. This CDR3 reads CASSYSNTGTDTQYF. The CDR3 nucleotides read TGTGCCAGCAGTTACTCGAACACGGGGACAGATACGCAGTATTTT.